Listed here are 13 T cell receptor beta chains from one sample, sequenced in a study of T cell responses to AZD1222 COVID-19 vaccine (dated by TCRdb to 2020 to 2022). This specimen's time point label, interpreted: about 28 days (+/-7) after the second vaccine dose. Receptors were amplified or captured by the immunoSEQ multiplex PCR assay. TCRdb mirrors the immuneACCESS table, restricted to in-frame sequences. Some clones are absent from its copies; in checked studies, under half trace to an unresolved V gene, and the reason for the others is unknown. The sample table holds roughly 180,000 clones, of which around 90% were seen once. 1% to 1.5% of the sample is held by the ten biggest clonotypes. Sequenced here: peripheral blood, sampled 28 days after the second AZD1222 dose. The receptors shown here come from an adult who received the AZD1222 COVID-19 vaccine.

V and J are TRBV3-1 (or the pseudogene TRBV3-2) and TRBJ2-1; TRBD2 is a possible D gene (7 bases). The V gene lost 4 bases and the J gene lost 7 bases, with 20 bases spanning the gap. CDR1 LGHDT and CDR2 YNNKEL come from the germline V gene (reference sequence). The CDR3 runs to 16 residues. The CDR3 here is CASSLGHREGRNEQFF. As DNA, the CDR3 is TGTGCCAGCAGCCTAGGTCACAGGGAGGGTCGGAATGAGCAGTTCTTC.

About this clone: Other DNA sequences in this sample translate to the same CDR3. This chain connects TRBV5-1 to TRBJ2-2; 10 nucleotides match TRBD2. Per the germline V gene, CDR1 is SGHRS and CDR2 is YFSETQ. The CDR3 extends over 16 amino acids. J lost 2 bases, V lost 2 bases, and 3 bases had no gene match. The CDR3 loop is CASSFLAGANTGELFF. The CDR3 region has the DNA TGCGCCAGCAGCTTTCTAGCGGGGGCCAACACCGGGGAGCTGTTTTTT.

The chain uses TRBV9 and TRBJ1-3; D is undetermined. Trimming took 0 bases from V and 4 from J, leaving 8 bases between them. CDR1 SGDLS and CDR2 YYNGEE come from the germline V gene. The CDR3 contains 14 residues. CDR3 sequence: CASSVGGTGNTIYF. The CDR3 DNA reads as TGTGCCAGCAGCGTAGGGGGTACCGGAAACACCATATATTTT.

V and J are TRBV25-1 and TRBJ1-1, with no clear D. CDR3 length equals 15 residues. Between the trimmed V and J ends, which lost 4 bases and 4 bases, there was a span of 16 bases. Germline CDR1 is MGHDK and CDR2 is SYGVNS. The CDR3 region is CASSARRGMGTEAFF. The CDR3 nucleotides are TGTGCCAGCAGTGCACGGCGGGGTATGGGCACTGAAGCTTTCTTT.

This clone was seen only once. The CDR3 protein is CASSFLRGGEKLFF. CDR3 sequence (DNA): TGTGCCAGCAGTTTCCTCAGGGGCGGTGAAAAACTGTTTTTT. This chain joins TRBV28 and TRBJ1-4; weak D call: TRBD1 (6 bases). This CDR3 spans 14 amino acids. The germline CDR1 and CDR2 sequences are MDHEN and SYDVKM. Trimming pared 3 bases from V and 7 bases from J, leaving 12 bases between.

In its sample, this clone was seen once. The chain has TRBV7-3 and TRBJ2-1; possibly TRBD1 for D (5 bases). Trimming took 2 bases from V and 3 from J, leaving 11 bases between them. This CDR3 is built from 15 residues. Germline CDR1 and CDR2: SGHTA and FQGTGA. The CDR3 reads CASSLGQGGYNEQFF. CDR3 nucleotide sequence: TGTGCCAGCAGCTTAGGTCAGGGCGGCTACAATGAGCAGTTCTTC.

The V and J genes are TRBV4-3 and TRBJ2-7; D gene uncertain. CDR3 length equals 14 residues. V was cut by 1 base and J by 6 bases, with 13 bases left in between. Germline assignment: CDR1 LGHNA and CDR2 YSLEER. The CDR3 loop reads CASSQGERVGEQYF. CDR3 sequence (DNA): TGCGCCAGCAGCCAAGGGGAAAGAGTGGGCGAGCAGTACTTC.

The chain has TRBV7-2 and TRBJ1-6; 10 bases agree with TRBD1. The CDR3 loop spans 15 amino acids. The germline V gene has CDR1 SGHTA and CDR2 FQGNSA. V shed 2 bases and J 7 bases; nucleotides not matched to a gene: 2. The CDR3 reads CASSLKGQGNSPLHF. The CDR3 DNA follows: TGTGCCAGCAGCTTAAAGGGACAGGGGAATTCACCCCTCCACTTT.

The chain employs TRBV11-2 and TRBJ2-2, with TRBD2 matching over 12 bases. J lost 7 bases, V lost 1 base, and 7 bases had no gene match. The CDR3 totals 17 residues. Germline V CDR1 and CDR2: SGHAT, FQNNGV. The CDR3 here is CASSLGWGLAGGGELFF. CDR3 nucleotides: TGTGCCAGCAGCTTAGGTTGGGGACTAGCGGGCGGCGGGGAGCTGTTTTTT.

The CDR3 spells CASSNTGGKEAFF. The CDR3 region has the DNA TGTGCCAGCAGCAACACAGGGGGCAAAGAAGCTTTCTTT. V and J are TRBV6-5 and TRBJ1-1, with TRBD1 matching 9 bases. Germline V gene data show CDR1 as MNHEY and CDR2 as SVGAGI. The V segment lost 6 bases and the J segment 8 bases; nucleotides outside the gene matches: 7. The CDR3 length is 13 residues.

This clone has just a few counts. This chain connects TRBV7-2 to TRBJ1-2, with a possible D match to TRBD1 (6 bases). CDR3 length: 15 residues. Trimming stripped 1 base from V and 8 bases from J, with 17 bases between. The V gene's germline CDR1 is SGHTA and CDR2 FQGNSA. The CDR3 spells CASSLGGATGKGYTF. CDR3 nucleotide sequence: TGTGCCAGCAGCTTAGGTGGTGCAACAGGGAAGGGCTACACCTTC.

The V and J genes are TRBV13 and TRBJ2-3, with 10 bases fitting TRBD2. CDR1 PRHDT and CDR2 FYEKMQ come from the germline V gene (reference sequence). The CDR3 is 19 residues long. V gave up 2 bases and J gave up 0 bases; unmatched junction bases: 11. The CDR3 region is CASSLSLASGGLSTDTQYF. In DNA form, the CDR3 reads TGTGCCAGCAGCTTAAGTTTAGCTAGCGGGGGCCTTAGCACAGATACGCAGTATTTT.

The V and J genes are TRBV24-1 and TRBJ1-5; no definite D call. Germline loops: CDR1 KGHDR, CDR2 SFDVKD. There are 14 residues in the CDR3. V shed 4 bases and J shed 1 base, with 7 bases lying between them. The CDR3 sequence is CATSEGLSNQPQHF. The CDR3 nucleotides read TGTGCCACCAGTGAGGGTTTGAGCAATCAGCCCCAGCATTTT.